The 13 T cell receptor beta chains below come from one sample, sequenced in a study of blood T cell repertoires in COVID-19. Some clones are missing from TCRdb's copy, which holds only in-frame ones; the method was immunoSEQ multiplex PCR. The data show 310,000 or so clones, around 90% seen once. Sequenced sample: PBMCs or T cells enriched from blood (not recorded which). All receptors come from a woman under 30 who had recovered from COVID-19.

The rearrangement links TRBV7-9 to TRBJ2-1, with 12 nucleotides matching TRBD2. The CDR3 spans 19 residues. Germline V lookup: CDR1 SEHNR, CDR2 FQNEAQ (reference sequence). With V trimmed by 5 bases and J by 10 bases, 21 bases remained unmatched. CDR3 protein: CASSEPGALAGGRVIEQFF. CDR3 DNA: TGTGCCAGCAGCGAACCCGGGGCACTAGCGGGAGGTCGGGTAATCGAGCAGTTCTTC.

V gene TRBV9 combines with J gene TRBJ1-5; D possibly corresponds to TRBD1 (5 bases). With 4 bases removed from V and 0 bases from J, the gap between germline ends came to 11 bases. The CDR3 runs 15 residues. Germline-derived CDR1 and CDR2 are SGDLS and YYNGEE. Here the CDR3 DNA reads TGTGCCAGCAGCCCATGGGGGGATAGCAATCAGCCCCAGCATTTT. It yields the protein CASSPWGDSNQPQHF.

This chain connects TRBV27 to TRBJ1-6, with 8 bases identical to TRBD1. CDR3 size: 15 residues. Germline V gene lookup returns CDR1 MNHEY and CDR2 SMNVEV (reference sequence). Losses at the gene ends were 6 bases for V and 5 bases for J; bases not matched to a gene: 6. CDR3 sequence (DNA): TGTGCCAGCAGCCCGGACAGGGTCCATAATTCACCCCTCCACTTT. It is translated as CASSPDRVHNSPLHF.

The chain links TRBV10-3 to TRBJ1-2; D perhaps matches TRBD1 (6 bases). Germline V gene lookup returns CDR1 ENHRY and CDR2 SYGVKD. The CDR3 runs to 13 residues. Trimming left V 10 bases short and J 2 bases short, with 14 bases between. CDR3 in DNA: TGTGCCACCCTACAGGGATCGAACTATGGCTACACCTTC. Protein product: CATLQGSNYGYTF.

This chain uses TRBV5-1 with TRBJ1-2; TRBD1 agrees at 9 bases. With V trimmed by 2 bases and J by 4 bases, 6 bases remained unmatched. This CDR3 is built from 15 residues. Germline CDR1 SGHRS, CDR2 YFSETQ. CDR3 sequence: CASSFSGQGPYGYTF. The CDR3, as DNA: TGCGCCAGCAGCTTTTCGGGACAGGGACCCTATGGCTACACCTTC.

The genes are TRBV27 and TRBJ2-7; TRBD1 might be the D (6 bases). The germline V gene encodes CDR1 MNHEY and CDR2 SMNVEV (reference sequence). The CDR3 totals 13 residues. V was shortened by 6 bases and J by 5 bases, with 14 bases between the two germline ends. The CDR3 nucleotides read TGTGCCAGCAGCCTTACAGGGTATCACGAGCAGTACTTC. Encoded protein: CASSLTGYHEQYF.

V is TRBV7-7 and J is TRBJ2-2, with 8 positions matching TRBD1. The trim removed 3 bases at V and 4 bases at J, leaving 4 bases unmatched. The germline gives CDR1 SSHAT, CDR2 FNYEAQ (reference sequence). This CDR3 region has 15 residues. CDR3 bases: TGTGCCAGCAGCTTGGACAGGGCTGTCACCGGGGAGCTGTTTTTT. Translated, it gives CASSLDRAVTGELFF.

The gene calls are TRBV4-1 and TRBJ2-1; D may be TRBD2 (5 bases). This CDR3 is 13 amino acids long. V was pared by 1 base and J by 4 bases, with 5 bases between. Germline V CDR1 and CDR2: MGHRA, YSYEKL. DNA for the CDR3: TGCGCCAGCAGCCAAGCGGGGTACAATGAGCAGTTCTTC. As protein: CASSQAGYNEQFF.

The V and J genes are TRBV19 and TRBJ1-2; 9 bases line up with TRBD1. Germline CDR1 is LNHDA and CDR2 is SQIVND (reference sequence). Trimming at V came to 3 bases and at J to 7 bases, leaving 9 bases not matched to a gene. CDR3 length: 15 residues. This CDR3 reads CASSIKLDRGFGYTF. CDR3 sequence (DNA): TGTGCCAGTAGTATTAAATTGGACAGGGGATTTGGCTACACCTTC. Complete variable domain (other parts from reference TRBV19 and TRBJ1-2): DGGITQSPKYLFRKEGQNVTLSCEQNLNHDAMYWYRQDPGQGLRLIYYSQIVNDFQKGDIAEGYSVSREKKESFPLTVTSAQKNPTAFYLCASSIKLDRGFGYTFGSGTRLTVV.

V gene TRBV2 combines with J gene TRBJ2-3, with D possibly being TRBD1 (5 bases). The V gene lost 6 bases and the J gene lost 0 bases, with 10 bases spanning the gap. Per the germline V gene, CDR1 is SNHLY and CDR2 is FYNNEI. There are 14 residues in the CDR3. The CDR3 sequence: CASRIRGSTDTQYF. The DNA of the CDR3 is TGTGCCAGCAGGATAAGGGGTAGCACAGATACGCAGTATTTT. Combining the CDR3 with reference TRBV2 and TRBJ2-3 gives the whole variable domain EPEVTQTPSHQVTQMGQEVILRCVPISNHLYFYWYRQILGQKVEFLVSFYNNEISEKSEIFDDQFSVERPDGSNFTLKIRSTKLEDSAMYFCASRIRGSTDTQYFGPGTRLTVL.

The chain carries TRBV5-4 and TRBJ1-1; D unclear. CDR1 and CDR2 (germline): SGHNT, YYREEE (reference sequence). The CDR3 is made up of 13 amino acids. V gave up 1 base and J gave up 4 bases, with 8 bases separating them. This CDR3 reads CASSLRQVTEAFF. CDR3 bases: TGTGCCAGCAGCTTGAGGCAGGTCACTGAAGCTTTCTTT.

This clone was counted many times. The chain combines TRBV30 with TRBJ1-2; D gene unclear. Germline CDR1 and CDR2: GTSNPN and SVGIG (reference sequence). The V gene lost 0 bases and the J gene lost 4 bases, with 15 bases spanning the gap. The CDR3 length is 15 residues. The CDR3 coding sequence is TGTGCCTGGAGTGTTCTTGTCGGAGGCGGCTATGGCTACACCTTC. Amino acid sequence: CAWSVLVGGGYGYTF.

The chain employs TRBV6-2 or TRBV6-3 and TRBJ1-1; 11 positions match TRBD1. J was trimmed by 5 bases and V by 1 base; bases with no gene match: 3. Germline CDR1 is MNHEY and CDR2 is SVGEGT. The CDR3 totals 15 residues. The CDR3 region is CASSYWTGGKTEAFF. Written as DNA, the CDR3 is TGTGCCAGCAGTTACTGGACAGGGGGCAAGACTGAAGCTTTCTTT.